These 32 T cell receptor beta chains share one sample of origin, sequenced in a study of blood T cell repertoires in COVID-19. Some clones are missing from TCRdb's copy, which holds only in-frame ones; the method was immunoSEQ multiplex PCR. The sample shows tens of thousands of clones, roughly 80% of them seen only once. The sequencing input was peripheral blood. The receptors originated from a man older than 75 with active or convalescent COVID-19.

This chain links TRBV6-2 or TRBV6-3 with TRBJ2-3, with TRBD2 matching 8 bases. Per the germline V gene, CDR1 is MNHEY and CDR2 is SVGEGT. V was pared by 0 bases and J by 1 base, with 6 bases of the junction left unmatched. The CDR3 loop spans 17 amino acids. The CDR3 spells CASSYSALAGGTDTQYF. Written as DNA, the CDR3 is TGTGCCAGCAGTTACTCGGCCCTAGCGGGTGGCACAGATACGCAGTATTTT.

CDR3 coding DNA: TGTGCCAGCTCCCCCCTCCTAGCGGGTTACTACGAGCAGTACTTC. Translated, it gives CASSPLLAGYYEQYF. The chain employs TRBV25-1 and TRBJ2-7; 8 bases map to TRBD2. The germline gives CDR1 MGHDK, CDR2 SYGVNS. V was clipped by 8 bases and J by 3 bases; unmatched bases: 12. The CDR3 consists of 15 residues.

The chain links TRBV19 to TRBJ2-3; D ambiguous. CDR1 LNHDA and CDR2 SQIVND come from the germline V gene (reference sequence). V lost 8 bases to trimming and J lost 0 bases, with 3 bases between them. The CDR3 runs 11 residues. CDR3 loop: CASQSTDTQYF. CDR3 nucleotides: TGTGCCAGTCAAAGCACAGATACGCAGTATTTT.

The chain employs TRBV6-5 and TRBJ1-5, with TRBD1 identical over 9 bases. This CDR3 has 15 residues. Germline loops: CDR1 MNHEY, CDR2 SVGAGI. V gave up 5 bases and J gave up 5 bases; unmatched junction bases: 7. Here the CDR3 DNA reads TGTGCCAGCAGTAGTAGACAGGGGGGTGATCAGCCCCAGCATTTT. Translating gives CASSSRQGGDQPQHF.

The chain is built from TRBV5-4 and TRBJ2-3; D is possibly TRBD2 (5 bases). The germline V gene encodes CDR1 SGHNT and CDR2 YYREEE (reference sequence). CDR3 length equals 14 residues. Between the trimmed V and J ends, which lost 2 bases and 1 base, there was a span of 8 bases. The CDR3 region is CASSFWRRTDTQYF. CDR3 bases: TGTGCCAGCAGCTTCTGGAGGCGCACAGATACGCAGTATTTT.

The CDR3 spells CASGQAGDQPQHF. CDR3 DNA: TGCGCCAGCGGACAGGCCGGGGATCAGCCCCAGCATTTT. The chain uses TRBV4-3 and TRBJ1-5; 7 nucleotides agree with TRBD1. Germline-derived CDR1 and CDR2 are LGHNA and YSLEER. The trim removed 8 bases at V and 5 bases at J, leaving 6 bases unmatched. The CDR3 has 13 residues.

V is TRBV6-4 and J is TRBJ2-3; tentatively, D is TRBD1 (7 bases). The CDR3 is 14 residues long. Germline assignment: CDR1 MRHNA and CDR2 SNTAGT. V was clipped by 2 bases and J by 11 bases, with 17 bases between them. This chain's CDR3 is CASSDGGGGSLQYF. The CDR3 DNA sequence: TGTGCCAGCAGTGACGGAGGGGGCGGGTCGCTGCAGTATTTT.

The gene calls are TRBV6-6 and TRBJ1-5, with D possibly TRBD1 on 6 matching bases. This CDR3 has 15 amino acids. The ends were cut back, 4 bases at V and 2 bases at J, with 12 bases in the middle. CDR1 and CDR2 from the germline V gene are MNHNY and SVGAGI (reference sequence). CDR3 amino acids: CASSLDRPGNQPQHF. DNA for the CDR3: TGTGCCAGCAGTTTAGACAGGCCGGGCAATCAGCCCCAGCATTTT.

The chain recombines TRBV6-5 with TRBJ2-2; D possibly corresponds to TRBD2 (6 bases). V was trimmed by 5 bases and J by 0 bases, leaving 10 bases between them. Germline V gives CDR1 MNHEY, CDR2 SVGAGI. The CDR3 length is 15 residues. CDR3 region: CASSPRRANTGELFF. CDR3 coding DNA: TGTGCCAGCAGTCCCCGGAGGGCGAACACCGGGGAGCTGTTTTTT.

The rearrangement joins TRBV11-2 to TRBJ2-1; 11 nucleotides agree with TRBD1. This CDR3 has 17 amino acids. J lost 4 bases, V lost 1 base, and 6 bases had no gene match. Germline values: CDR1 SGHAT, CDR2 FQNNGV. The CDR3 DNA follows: TGTGCCAGCAGCTTAGGGGGACAGGGGGGATTTTACAATGAGCAGTTCTTC. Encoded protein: CASSLGGQGGFYNEQFF.

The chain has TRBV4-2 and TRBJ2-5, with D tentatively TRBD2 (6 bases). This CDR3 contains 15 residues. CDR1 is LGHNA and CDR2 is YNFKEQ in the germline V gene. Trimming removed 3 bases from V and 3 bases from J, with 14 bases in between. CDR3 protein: CASSHRGGSEETQYF. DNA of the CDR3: TGTGCCAGCAGCCACCGAGGAGGGAGCGAAGAGACCCAGTACTTC.

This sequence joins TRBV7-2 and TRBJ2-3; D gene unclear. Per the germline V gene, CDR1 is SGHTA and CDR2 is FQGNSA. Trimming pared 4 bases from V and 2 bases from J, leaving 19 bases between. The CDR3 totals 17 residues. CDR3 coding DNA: TGTGCCAGCAGCTCGAACCGCGCGGTTCTTATCACAGATACGCAGTATTTT. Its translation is CASSSNRAVLITDTQYF.

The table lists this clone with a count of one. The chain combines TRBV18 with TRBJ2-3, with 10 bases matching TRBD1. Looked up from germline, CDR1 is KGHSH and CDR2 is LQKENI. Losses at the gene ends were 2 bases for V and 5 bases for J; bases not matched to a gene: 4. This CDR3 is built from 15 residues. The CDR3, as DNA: TGTGCCAGCTCACCAGGACAGGGGGTCGGAGATACGCAGTATTTT. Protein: CASSPGQGVGDTQYF.

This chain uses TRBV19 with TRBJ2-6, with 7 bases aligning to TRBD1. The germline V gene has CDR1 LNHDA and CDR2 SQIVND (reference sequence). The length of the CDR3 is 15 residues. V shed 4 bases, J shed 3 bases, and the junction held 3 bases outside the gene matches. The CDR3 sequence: CASSRGTVGANVLTF. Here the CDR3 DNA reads TGTGCCAGTAGTAGGGGGACAGTTGGGGCCAACGTCCTGACTTTC.

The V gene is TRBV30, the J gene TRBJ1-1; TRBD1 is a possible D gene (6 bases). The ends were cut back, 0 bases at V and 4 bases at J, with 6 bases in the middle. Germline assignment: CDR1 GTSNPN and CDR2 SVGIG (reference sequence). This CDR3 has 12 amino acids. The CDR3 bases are TGTGCCTGGAGTGTACAGGGCACTGAAGCTTTCTTT. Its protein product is CAWSVQGTEAFF.

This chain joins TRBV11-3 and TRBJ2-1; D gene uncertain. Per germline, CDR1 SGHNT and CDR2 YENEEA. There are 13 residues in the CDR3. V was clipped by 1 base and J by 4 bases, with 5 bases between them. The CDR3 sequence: CASSLARYNEQFF. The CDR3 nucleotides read TGTGCCAGCAGCTTAGCCAGATACAATGAGCAGTTCTTC.

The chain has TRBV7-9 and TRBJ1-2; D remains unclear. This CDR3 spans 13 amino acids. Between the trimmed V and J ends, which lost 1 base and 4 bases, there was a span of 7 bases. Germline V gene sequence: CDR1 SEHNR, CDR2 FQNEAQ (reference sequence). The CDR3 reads CASSLDSPYGYTF. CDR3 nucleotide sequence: TGTGCCAGCAGCTTAGACAGTCCCTATGGCTACACCTTC.

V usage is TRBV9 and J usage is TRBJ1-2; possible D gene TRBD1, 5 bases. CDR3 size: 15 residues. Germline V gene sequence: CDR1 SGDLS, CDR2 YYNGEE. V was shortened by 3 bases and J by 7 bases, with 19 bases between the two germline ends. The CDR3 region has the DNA TGTGCCAGCAGCGCCCCGGGGGGGTTTGAGAGTGGCTACACCTTC. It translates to CASSAPGGFESGYTF.

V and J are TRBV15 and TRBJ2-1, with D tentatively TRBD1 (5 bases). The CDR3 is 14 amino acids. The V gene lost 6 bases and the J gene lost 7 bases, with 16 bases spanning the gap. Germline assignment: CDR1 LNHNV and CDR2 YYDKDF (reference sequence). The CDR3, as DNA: TGTGCCACCAGTAGACAAAAGGGGTGGAATGAGCAGTTCTTC. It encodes CATSRQKGWNEQFF.

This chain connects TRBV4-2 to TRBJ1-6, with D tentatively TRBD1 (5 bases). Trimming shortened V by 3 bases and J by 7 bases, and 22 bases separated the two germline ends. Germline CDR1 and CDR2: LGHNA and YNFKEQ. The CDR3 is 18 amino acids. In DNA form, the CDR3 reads TGTGCCAGCAGCCATCACTCCGGGGTGGGGGGGGAAAATTCACCCCTCCACTTT. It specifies CASSHHSGVGGENSPLHF.

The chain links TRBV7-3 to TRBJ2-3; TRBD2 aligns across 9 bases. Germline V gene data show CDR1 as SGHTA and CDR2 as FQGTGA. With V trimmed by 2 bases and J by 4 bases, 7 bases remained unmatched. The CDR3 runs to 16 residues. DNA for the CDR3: TGTGCCAGCAGCTTATACGCGGGAGGGCCCGCAGATACGCAGTATTTT. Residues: CASSLYAGGPADTQYF. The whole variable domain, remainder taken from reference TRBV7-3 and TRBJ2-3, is GAGVSQTPSNKVTEKGKYVELRCDPISGHTALYWYRQSLGQGPEFLIYFQGTGAADDSGLPNDRFFAVRPEGSVSTLKIQRTERGDSAVYLCASSLYAGGPADTQYFGPGTRLTVL.

CDR3: CASSSTFGTEAFF. The CDR3 DNA sequence: TGTGCCAGCAGCTCCACTTTCGGCACTGAAGCTTTCTTT. This chain links TRBV7-9 with TRBJ1-1; D is unclear. The length of the CDR3 is 13 residues. Germline V CDR1 and CDR2: SEHNR, FQNEAQ (reference sequence). V lost 4 bases and J 4 bases, leaving 10 bases between the germline ends.

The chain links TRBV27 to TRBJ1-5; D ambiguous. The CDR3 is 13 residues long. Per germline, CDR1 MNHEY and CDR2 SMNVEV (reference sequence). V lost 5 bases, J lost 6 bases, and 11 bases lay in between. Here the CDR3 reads CASSPPVGQPQHF. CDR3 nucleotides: TGTGCCAGCAGTCCCCCGGTCGGTCAGCCCCAGCATTTT.

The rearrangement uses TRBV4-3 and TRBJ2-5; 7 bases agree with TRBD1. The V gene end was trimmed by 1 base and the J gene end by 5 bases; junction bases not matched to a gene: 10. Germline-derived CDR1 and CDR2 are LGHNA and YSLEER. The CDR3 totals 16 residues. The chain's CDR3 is CASSQGVNRGLETQYF. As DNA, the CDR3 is TGCGCCAGCAGCCAAGGGGTTAACAGGGGTCTTGAGACCCAGTACTTC.

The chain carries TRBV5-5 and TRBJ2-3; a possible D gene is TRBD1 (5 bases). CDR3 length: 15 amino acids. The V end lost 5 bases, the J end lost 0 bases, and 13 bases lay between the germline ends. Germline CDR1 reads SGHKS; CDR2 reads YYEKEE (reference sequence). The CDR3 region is CASSLDGASTDTQYF. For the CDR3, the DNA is TGTGCCAGCAGTCTGGATGGGGCCAGCACAGATACGCAGTATTTT.

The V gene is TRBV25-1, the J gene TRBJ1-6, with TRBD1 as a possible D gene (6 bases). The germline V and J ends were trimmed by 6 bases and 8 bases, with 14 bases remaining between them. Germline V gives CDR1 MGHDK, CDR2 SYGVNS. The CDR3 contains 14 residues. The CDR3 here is CASRGGARYSPLHF. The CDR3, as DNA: TGTGCCAGCAGGGGGGGGGCCAGGTATTCACCCCTCCACTTT.

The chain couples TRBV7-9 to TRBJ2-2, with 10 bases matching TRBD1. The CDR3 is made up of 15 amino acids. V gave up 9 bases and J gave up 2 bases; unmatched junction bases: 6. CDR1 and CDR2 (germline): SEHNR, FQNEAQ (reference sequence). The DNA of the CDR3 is TGTGCCAGTCCGGGACAGGGGTACAACACCGGGGAGCTGTTTTTT. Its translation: CASPGQGYNTGELFF.

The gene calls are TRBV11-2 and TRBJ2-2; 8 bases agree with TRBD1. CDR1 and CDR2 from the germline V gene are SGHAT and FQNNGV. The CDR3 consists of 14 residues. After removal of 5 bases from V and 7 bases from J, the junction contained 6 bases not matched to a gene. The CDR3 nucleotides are TGTGCCAGCAGCCGGGACAGGTTTGACGGGGAGCTGTTTTTT. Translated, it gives CASSRDRFDGELFF. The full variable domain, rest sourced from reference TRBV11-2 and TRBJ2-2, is EAGVAQSPRYKIIEKRQSVAFWCNPISGHATLYWYQQILGQGPKLLIQFQNNGVVDDSQLPKDRFSAERLKGVDSTLKIQPAKLEDSAVYLCASSRDRFDGELFFGEGSRLTVL.

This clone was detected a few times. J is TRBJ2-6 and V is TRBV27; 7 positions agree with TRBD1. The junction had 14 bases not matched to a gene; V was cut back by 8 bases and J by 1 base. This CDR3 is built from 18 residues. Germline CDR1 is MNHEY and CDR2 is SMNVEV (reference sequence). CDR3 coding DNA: TGTGCCAGCGGGGCGACAGGGCGCCTCGATTCTGGGGCCAACGTCCTGACTTTC. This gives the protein CASGATGRLDSGANVLTF.

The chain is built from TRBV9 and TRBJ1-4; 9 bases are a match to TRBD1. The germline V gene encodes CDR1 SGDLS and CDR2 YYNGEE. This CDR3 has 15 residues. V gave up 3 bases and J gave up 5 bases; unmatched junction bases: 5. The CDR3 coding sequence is TGTGCCAGCAGCGCGGCCGGGACAGGGAATGAAAAACTGTTTTTT. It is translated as CASSAAGTGNEKLFF. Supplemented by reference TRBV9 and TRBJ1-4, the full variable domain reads DSGVTQTPKHLITATGQRVTLRCSPRSGDLSVYWYQQSLDQGLQFLIQYYNGEERAKGNILERFSAQQFPDLHSELNLSSLELGDSALYFCASSAAGTGNEKLFFGSGTQLSVL.

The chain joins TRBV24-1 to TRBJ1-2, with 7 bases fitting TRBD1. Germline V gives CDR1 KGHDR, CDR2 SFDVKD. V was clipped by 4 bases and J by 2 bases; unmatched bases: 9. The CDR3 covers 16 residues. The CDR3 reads CATSDSRTGPNYGYTF. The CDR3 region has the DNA TGTGCCACCAGTGACTCCCGGACAGGACCGAACTATGGCTACACCTTC.

For the CDR3, the DNA is TGTGCCAGAAGCTTGGTTCGGCTAGGAGAGGGGACCCAGTACTTC. It encodes CARSLVRLGEGTQYF. This rearrangement joins TRBV5-3 to TRBJ2-5; D may be TRBD2 (5 bases). TRBV5-3 is treated as an ORF (open reading frame) with a function not yet certain. Trimming cost V 0 bases and J 7 bases, with 16 bases left between them. CDR3 length: 15 residues.